The T cell receptor beta chain under discussion was sequenced for a study of T cells in localized non-small cell lung cancer. TCRdb keeps only in-frame clones here, not all; method: immunoSEQ multiplex PCR. Here the sample spans 75,000 to 95,000 clones, less than 85% being singletons. Whole-study results and caveats: In adjacent lung, a median about 50 of the top 100 tumor clones were found. Longer overall survival associated with higher blood T cell density; shorter survival with higher adjacent-lung clonality.

A note on this clone: Its cognate antigen is unknown.

CDR3 size: 15 residues. Germline V CDR1 and CDR2: KGHSH, LQKENI. V was trimmed by 2 bases and J by 4 bases, leaving 12 bases between them. Here the sequenced sample was PBMCs, taken before any cancer treatment. This TCR was sampled from a man aged 35-69 years with stage II squamous cell lung carcinoma. The J gene is TRBJ2-1, the V gene TRBV18; D may correspond to TRBD1 or TRBD2 (7 bases each). The CDR3 spells CASSPTQGGYNEQFF. The CDR3 DNA reads TGTGCCAGCTCACCAACCCAGGGGGGGTACAATGAGCAGTTCTTC.